These 31 T cell receptor beta chains were all obtained from the same sample, sequenced in a study of T-cell memory formation after mild COVID-19. TCRdb re-analysed the 5' RACE reads in MiXCR, keeping a single row per CDR3 protein. The sample consists of 90,000 to 120,000 distinct CDR3 sequences, approximately 15% of them appearing once. The sample consisted of PBMCs or a T cell subset sorted from them (not recorded which). Receptors were obtained from a man aged 18-30 years who had mild COVID-19 (a few samples of this study predate the infection). Cell type and time point are not known.

This rearrangement joins TRBV4-2 to TRBJ1-1, with D unclear. The CDR3 extends over 13 amino acids. V shed 1 base and J shed 1 base, with 4 bases lying between them. Germline CDR1 is LGHNA and CDR2 is YNFKEQ. Written as DNA, the CDR3 is TGTGCCAGCAGCCAAGTAGAGAACACTGAAGCTTTCTTT. Translating it yields CASSQVENTEAFF.

This clonotype was detected only a few times. The V call is TRBV25-1, the J call TRBJ2-5; D gene ambiguous. Trimming removed 7 bases at V and 5 bases at J, with 8 bases between. The CDR3 covers 11 residues. Germline CDR1 and CDR2: MGHDK and SYGVNS. CDR3 bases: TGTGCCAGCATATTCGGGGAGACCCAGTACTTC. It encodes CASIFGETQYF.

This sequence joins TRBV19 and TRBJ2-2; D is perhaps TRBD1 (6 bases). CDR1 and CDR2 (germline): LNHDA, SQIVND (reference sequence). This CDR3 is built from 15 residues. Trimming pared 2 bases from V and 7 bases from J, leaving 14 bases between. CDR3 in amino acids: CASSIRRGIIGELFF. CDR3 in DNA: TGTGCCAGTAGTATAAGAAGGGGGATTATCGGGGAGCTGTTTTTT.

The gene calls are TRBV9 and TRBJ1-1, with a tentative D call TRBD1 (5 bases). Germline V gene lookup returns CDR1 SGDLS and CDR2 YYNGEE. The V gene lost 4 bases and the J gene lost 6 bases, with 19 bases spanning the gap. CDR3 length: 15 amino acids. CDR3 loop: CASSPGRGGLAEAFF. CDR3 DNA sequence: TGTGCCAGCAGCCCTGGGCGTGGGGGTTTAGCTGAAGCTTTCTTT.

This clonotype was detected many times. The chain combines TRBV4-2 with TRBJ1-1; TRBD1 agrees at 8 bases. The germline CDR1 and CDR2 sequences are LGHNA and YNFKEQ. The trim removed 0 bases at V and 7 bases at J, leaving 7 bases unmatched. The CDR3 runs to 15 residues. The CDR3 loop reads CASSQEHRGFVEAFF. CDR3 DNA sequence: TGTGCCAGCAGCCAAGAACACAGGGGGTTCGTTGAAGCTTTCTTT.

Ten or more counts support this clonotype. The chain employs TRBV12-3 or TRBV12-4 and TRBJ1-1, with 7 bases fitting TRBD1. The CDR3 sequence is 14 residues long. V shed 6 bases, J shed 1 base, and the junction held 5 bases outside the gene matches. The CDR3 protein is CASRTGLPNTEAFF. The CDR3 nucleotides read TGTGCCAGCAGGACAGGGCTGCCGAACACTGAAGCTTTCTTT.

The chain joins TRBV28 to TRBJ2-2; D uncertain. Per germline, CDR1 MDHEN and CDR2 SYDVKM. With 6 bases removed from V and 6 bases from J, the gap between germline ends came to 14 bases. The CDR3 consists of 14 residues. The CDR3 is CASSVTLRAGELFF. The CDR3 DNA follows: TGTGCCAGCAGCGTTACCCTCCGAGCCGGGGAGCTGTTTTTT.

In its sample, this clonotype was seen many times. The V gene is TRBV12-3 or TRBV12-4, the J gene TRBJ2-1; TRBD2 matches at 9 bases. This CDR3 contains 15 residues. After removal of 7 bases from V and 2 bases from J, the junction contained 6 bases not matched to a gene. The CDR3 reads CASTQTSGPYNEQFF. The CDR3 bases are TGTGCCAGCACCCAGACTAGCGGACCCTACAATGAGCAGTTCTTC.

In its sample, this clonotype was seen a few times. This rearrangement joins TRBV11-2 to TRBJ2-6; D gene uncertain. V lost 5 bases and J 4 bases, leaving 15 bases between the germline ends. CDR3 length: 16 residues. The germline V gene has CDR1 SGHAT and CDR2 FQNNGV. The CDR3 protein is CASSHTPFSGANVLTF. The CDR3 DNA reads TGTGCCAGCAGCCACACACCGTTCTCCGGGGCCAACGTCCTGACTTTC.

This clonotype was found many times. V and J are TRBV5-1 and TRBJ2-7; unclear D gene. The CDR3 contains 14 residues. CDR1 and CDR2 (germline): SGHRS, YFSETQ. V dropped 1 base and J dropped 6 bases, with 14 bases sitting between them. DNA for the CDR3: TGCGCCAGCAGCTTGAGAGGTCTGGCTTCCGAGCAGTACGTC. Residues: CASSLRGLASEQYV.

J is TRBJ2-2 and V is TRBV27, with a possible D match to TRBD2 (7 bases). V lost 3 bases and J 9 bases, leaving 11 bases between the germline ends. Germline CDR1 is MNHEY and CDR2 is SMNVEV (reference sequence). CDR3 length: 13 residues. The CDR3 nucleotides are TGTGCCAGCAGTTTCGGCGGGGGCAGGGAGCTGTTTTTT. Its protein is CASSFGGGRELFF.

This clonotype was counted ten times or more. The chain couples TRBV4-3 to TRBJ2-6; D assignment may be TRBD1 or TRBD2 (7 bases each). The V gene lost 7 bases and the J gene lost 0 bases, with 16 bases spanning the gap. Per the germline V gene, CDR1 is LGHNA and CDR2 is YSLEER. The CDR3 length is 17 residues. The DNA of the CDR3 is TGCGCCAGCACCCGGGGGGACAGCAGCTCTGGGGCCAACGTCCTGACTTTC. Encoded protein: CASTRGDSSSGANVLTF.

This clonotype was counted ten times or more. In DNA, the CDR3 is TGTGCCAGCAGGGCCGGGACAGGGGAGGGCTACACCTTC. This gives the protein CASRAGTGEGYTF. The rearrangement joins TRBV12-3 or TRBV12-4 to TRBJ1-2; TRBD1 agrees at 10 bases. The junction had 6 bases not matched to a gene; V was cut back by 6 bases and J by 8 bases. The CDR3 sequence is 13 residues long.

A few counts support this clonotype. V usage is TRBV4-1 and J usage is TRBJ1-5; D might be TRBD1 (6 bases). V was clipped by 7 bases and J by 7 bases, with 14 bases between them. Germline CDR1 is MGHRA and CDR2 is YSYEKL. The CDR3 length is 13 residues. This CDR3 reads CASMGGAGQPQHF. For the CDR3, the DNA is TGCGCCAGCATGGGGGGGGCCGGGCAGCCCCAGCATTTT.

This clonotype was seen more than once but under ten times. The chain is built from TRBV7-9 and TRBJ1-2; 7 bases match TRBD1. The V and J ends lost 1 base and 7 bases, in that order; junction bases with no gene match: 6. CDR1 SEHNR and CDR2 FQNEAQ come from the germline V gene (reference sequence). The CDR3 contains 14 residues. This CDR3 is CASSLGEGAGGYTF. CDR3 coding DNA: TGTGCCAGCAGCTTAGGCGAGGGGGCCGGTGGCTACACCTTC.

This clonotype was seen only a few times. The chain combines TRBV7-8 with TRBJ1-5; the D gene is possibly TRBD1 (6 bases). Germline CDR1 and CDR2: SGHVS and FQNEAQ. Trimming took 5 bases from V and 3 from J, leaving 17 bases between them. CDR3 length equals 16 residues. CDR3 protein: CASSPKFGQLNQPQHF. CDR3 bases: TGTGCCAGCAGCCCCAAATTCGGACAGCTCAATCAGCCCCAGCATTTT.

The V gene is TRBV12-3 or TRBV12-4, the J gene TRBJ2-5; D ambiguous. The CDR3 is 14 amino acids. V gave up 2 bases and J gave up 1 base, with 8 bases separating them. CDR3 in DNA: TGTGCCAGCAGTTTAAAGGGCCCCCAAGAGACCCAGTACTTC. Encoded protein: CASSLKGPQETQYF.

The chain joins TRBV7-3 to TRBJ2-2; D gene uncertain. The CDR3 totals 14 residues. CDR1 is SGHTA, CDR2 FQGTGA, per germline. The V gene lost 2 bases and the J gene lost 7 bases, with 11 bases spanning the gap. The CDR3 DNA follows: TGTGCCAGCAGCTTATTCCCCCTAGACGGGGAGCTGTTTTTT. It encodes CASSLFPLDGELFF.

This clonotype has only a few counts. V is TRBV6-2 or TRBV6-3 and J is TRBJ2-5, with unresolved D. V lost 5 bases and J 5 bases, leaving 15 bases between the germline ends. The CDR3 is 14 amino acids. Germline CDR1 MNHEY, CDR2 SVGEGT. In nucleotides, the CDR3 is TGTGCCAGCAGTGCCCTCTTCGACGGCGAGACCCAGTACTTC. This gives the protein CASSALFDGETQYF.

The rearrangement links TRBV7-2 to TRBJ1-5; tentatively, D is TRBD1 (5 bases). Deletions cut 5 bases from V and 2 bases from J, with 13 bases between. Germline V gene sequence: CDR1 SGHTA, CDR2 FQGNSA. The CDR3 runs 15 residues. The DNA of the CDR3 is TGTGCCAGCAGCCCCGGGGGAGCGGGCAATCAGCCCCAGCATTTT. This sequence encodes CASSPGGAGNQPQHF.

This sequence joins TRBV4-2 and TRBJ2-7; 10 bases match TRBD2. CDR3 length: 15 residues. Germline V gene sequence: CDR1 LGHNA, CDR2 YNFKEQ. The trim removed 5 bases at V and 3 bases at J, leaving 7 bases unmatched. CDR3 DNA: TGTGCCAGCAGCTCAGGGAGCGGGGGGGTCTACGAGCAGTACTTC. It encodes CASSSGSGGVYEQYF.

The V call is TRBV27, the J call TRBJ1-5; D ambiguous. The V gene's germline CDR1 is MNHEY and CDR2 SMNVEV (reference sequence). This CDR3 spans 15 amino acids. Trimming pared 5 bases from V and 7 bases from J, leaving 18 bases between. The CDR3 DNA follows: TGTGCCAGCAGTCAAGGTTCCGGGAAAGGACAGCCCCAGCATTTT. As protein: CASSQGSGKGQPQHF.

This clonotype was seen ten or more times. This sequence joins TRBV29-1 and TRBJ1-3; D uncertain. The germline V and J ends were trimmed by 0 bases and 3 bases, with 6 bases remaining between them. This CDR3 is built from 13 residues. Germline V gene lookup returns CDR1 SQVTM and CDR2 ANQGSEA. The DNA of the CDR3 is TGCAGCGTTGAAGACGGCAATGGAAACACCATATATTTT. Its translation: CSVEDGNGNTIYF.

This clonotype was seen ten or more times. The chain has TRBV13 and TRBJ1-1; D remains ambiguous. The germline V gene has CDR1 PRHDT and CDR2 FYEKMQ (reference sequence). The CDR3 covers 13 residues. The V and J ends lost 2 bases and 2 bases respectively, with 6 bases between them. CDR3 in amino acids: CASSLRTNTEAFF. CDR3 in DNA: TGTGCCAGCAGCTTAAGGACTAACACTGAAGCTTTCTTT.

This chain connects TRBV9 to TRBJ2-1; D unclear. The CDR3 runs 15 residues. Trimming pared 0 bases from V and 0 bases from J, leaving 7 bases between. Per germline, CDR1 SGDLS and CDR2 YYNGEE. CDR3 residues: CASSVEENSYNEQFF. The CDR3 DNA sequence: TGTGCCAGCAGCGTAGAGGAAAACTCCTACAATGAGCAGTTCTTC.

The table lists this clonotype with a few counts. The rearrangement uses TRBV4-2 and TRBJ1-6, with D tentatively TRBD1 (5 bases). The germline gives CDR1 LGHNA, CDR2 YNFKEQ. The CDR3 extends over 17 amino acids. The ends were cut back, 4 bases at V and 11 bases at J, with 24 bases in the middle. As DNA, the CDR3 is TGTGCCAGCAGCCGAAACGTGGGACGCCGCCCTTGGGCACCCCTCCACTTT. Translation gives CASSRNVGRRPWAPLHF.

This clonotype has only a few counts. The chain has TRBV7-9 and TRBJ2-3; maybe TRBD1 (7 bases). Germline V lookup: CDR1 SEHNR, CDR2 FQNEAQ (reference sequence). This CDR3 contains 17 residues. Trimming pared 3 bases from V and 0 bases from J, leaving 16 bases between. Written as DNA, the CDR3 is TGTGCCAGCAGCTTCCGATCGACAGGGACTAGCACAGATACGCAGTATTTT. It specifies CASSFRSTGTSTDTQYF.

The gene calls are TRBV5-1 and TRBJ2-1; 11 nucleotides agree with TRBD2. This CDR3 is 15 amino acids long. The V and J ends lost 7 bases and 4 bases, in that order; junction bases with no gene match: 7. Germline V gene data show CDR1 as SGHRS and CDR2 as YFSETQ. CDR3 DNA: TGCGCCAGCCAGACTAGCGGGGCTTCTTACAATGAGCAGTTCTTC. Translation gives CASQTSGASYNEQFF.

The rearrangement joins TRBV24-1 to TRBJ2-1; no clear D. CDR1 KGHDR and CDR2 SFDVKD come from the germline V gene. V gave up 0 bases and J gave up 10 bases, with 9 bases separating them. The CDR3 sequence is 13 residues long. In DNA, the CDR3 is TGTGCCACCAGTGATTTGCGGATGGGGGAGCAGTTCTTC. Translation: CATSDLRMGEQFF.

The rearrangement links TRBV20-1 to TRBJ2-5; TRBD2 is a possible D gene (5 bases). V lost 3 bases to trimming and J lost 3 bases, with 14 bases between them. This CDR3 has 14 residues. CDR1 is DFQATT and CDR2 is SNEGSKA in the germline V gene (reference sequence). CDR3 in DNA: TGCAGTGCTAGTGGAGGTGTGCAGAAAGAGACCCAGTACTTC. Protein product: CSASGGVQKETQYF.

This clonotype was detected a few times. The chain links TRBV20-1 to TRBJ2-1; D possibly corresponds to TRBD1 (7 bases). The CDR3 runs 12 residues. Trimming pared 2 bases from V and 10 bases from J, leaving 12 bases between. Per germline, CDR1 DFQATT and CDR2 SNEGSKA (reference sequence). This CDR3 reads CSARSTGREQFF. The CDR3 DNA follows: TGCAGTGCTAGATCGACAGGGAGGGAGCAGTTCTTC.